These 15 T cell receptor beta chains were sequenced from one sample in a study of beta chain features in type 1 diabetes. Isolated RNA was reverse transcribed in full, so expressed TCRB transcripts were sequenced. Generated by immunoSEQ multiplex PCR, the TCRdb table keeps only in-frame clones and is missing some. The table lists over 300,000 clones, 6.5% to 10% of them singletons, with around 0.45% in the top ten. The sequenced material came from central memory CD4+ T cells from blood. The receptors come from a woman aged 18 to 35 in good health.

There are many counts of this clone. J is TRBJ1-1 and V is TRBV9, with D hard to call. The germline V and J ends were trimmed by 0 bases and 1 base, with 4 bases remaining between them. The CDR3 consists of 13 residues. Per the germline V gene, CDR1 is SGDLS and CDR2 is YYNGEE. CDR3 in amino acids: CASSVERNTEAFF. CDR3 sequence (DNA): TGTGCCAGCAGCGTAGAAAGGAACACTGAAGCTTTCTTT.

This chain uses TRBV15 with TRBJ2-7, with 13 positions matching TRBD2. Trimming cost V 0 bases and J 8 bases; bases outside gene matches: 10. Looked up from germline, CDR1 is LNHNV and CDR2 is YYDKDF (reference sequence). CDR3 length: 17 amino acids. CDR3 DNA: TGTGCCACCAGCAGAGACCCCCCTGGGACTAGCGGGATTCAGCAGTACTTC. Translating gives CATSRDPPGTSGIQQYF.

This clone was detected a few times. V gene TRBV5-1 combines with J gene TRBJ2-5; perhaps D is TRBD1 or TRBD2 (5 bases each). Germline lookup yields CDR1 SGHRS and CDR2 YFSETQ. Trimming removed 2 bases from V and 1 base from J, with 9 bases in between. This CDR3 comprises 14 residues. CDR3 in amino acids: CASSFGGVQETQYF. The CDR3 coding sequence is TGCGCCAGCAGCTTTGGGGGAGTCCAAGAGACCCAGTACTTC.

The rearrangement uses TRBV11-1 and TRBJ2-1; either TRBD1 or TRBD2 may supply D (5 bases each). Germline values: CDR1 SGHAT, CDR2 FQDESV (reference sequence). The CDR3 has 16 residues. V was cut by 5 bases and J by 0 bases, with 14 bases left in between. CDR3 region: CASSPQGGYSYNEQFF. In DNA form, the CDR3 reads TGTGCCAGCAGCCCGCAGGGCGGGTACTCCTACAATGAGCAGTTCTTC.

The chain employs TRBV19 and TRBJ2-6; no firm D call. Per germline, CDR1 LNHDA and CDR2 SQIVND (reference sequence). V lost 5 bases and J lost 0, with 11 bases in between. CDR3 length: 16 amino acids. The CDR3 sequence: CASSLQSHSGANVLTF. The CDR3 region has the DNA TGTGCCAGTAGTCTCCAATCCCACTCTGGGGCCAACGTCCTGACTTTC.

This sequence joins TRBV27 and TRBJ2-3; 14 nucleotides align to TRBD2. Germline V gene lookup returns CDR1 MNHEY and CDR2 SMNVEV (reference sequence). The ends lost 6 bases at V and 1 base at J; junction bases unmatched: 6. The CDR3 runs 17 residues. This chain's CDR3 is CASRRLAGGLRTDTQYF. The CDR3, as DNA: TGTGCCAGCAGAAGACTAGCGGGAGGGCTCCGCACAGATACGCAGTATTTT.

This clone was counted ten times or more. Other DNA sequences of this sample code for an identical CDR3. In DNA, the CDR3 is TGTGCCAGCAGCAATATATACAATGAGCAGTTCTTC. Protein: CASSNIYNEQFF. V and J are TRBV7-2 and TRBJ2-1, with D unclear. Per the germline V gene, CDR1 is SGHTA and CDR2 is FQGNSA. Trimming took off 5 bases at V and 4 bases at J, with 6 bases between the two ends. The CDR3 consists of 12 residues. Full variable domain (missing parts from reference TRBV7-2 and TRBJ2-1): GAGVSQSPSNKVTEKGKDVELRCDPISGHTALYWYRQSLGQGLEFLIYFQGNSAPDKSGLPSDRFSAERTGGSVSTLTIQRTQQEDSAVYLCASSNIYNEQFFGPGTRLTVL.

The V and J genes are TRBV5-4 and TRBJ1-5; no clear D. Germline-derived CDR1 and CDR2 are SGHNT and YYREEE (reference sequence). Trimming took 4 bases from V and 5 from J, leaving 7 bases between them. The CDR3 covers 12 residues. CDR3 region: CASSPDYQPQHF. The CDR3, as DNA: TGTGCCAGCAGCCCCGATTATCAGCCCCAGCATTTT.

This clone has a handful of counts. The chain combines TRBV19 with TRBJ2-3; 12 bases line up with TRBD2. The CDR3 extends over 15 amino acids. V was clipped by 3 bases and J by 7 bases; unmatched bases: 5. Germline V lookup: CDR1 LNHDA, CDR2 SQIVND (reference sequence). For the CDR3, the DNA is TGTGCCAGTAGTATGACTAGCGGGAGTGTGAATACGCAGTATTTT. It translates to CASSMTSGSVNTQYF.

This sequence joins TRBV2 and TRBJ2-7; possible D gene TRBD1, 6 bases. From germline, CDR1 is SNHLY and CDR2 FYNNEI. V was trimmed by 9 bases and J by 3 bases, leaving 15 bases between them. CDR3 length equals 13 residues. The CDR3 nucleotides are TGTGCCAGTCTTACAGGGAATAACTACGAGCAGTACTTC. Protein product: CASLTGNNYEQYF.

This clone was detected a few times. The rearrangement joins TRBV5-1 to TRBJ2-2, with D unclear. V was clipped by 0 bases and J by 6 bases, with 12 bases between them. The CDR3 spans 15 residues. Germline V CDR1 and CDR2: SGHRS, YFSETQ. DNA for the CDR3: TGCGCCAGCAGCTTGGCTTATTTGGCCGCCGGGGAGCTGTTTTTT. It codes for CASSLAYLAAGELFF.

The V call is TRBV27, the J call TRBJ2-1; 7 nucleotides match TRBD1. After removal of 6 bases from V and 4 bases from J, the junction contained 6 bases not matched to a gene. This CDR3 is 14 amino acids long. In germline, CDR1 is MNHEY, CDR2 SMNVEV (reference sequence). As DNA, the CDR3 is TGTGCCAGCAGCACGTTGACAGGGTACAATGAGCAGTTCTTC. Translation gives CASSTLTGYNEQFF.

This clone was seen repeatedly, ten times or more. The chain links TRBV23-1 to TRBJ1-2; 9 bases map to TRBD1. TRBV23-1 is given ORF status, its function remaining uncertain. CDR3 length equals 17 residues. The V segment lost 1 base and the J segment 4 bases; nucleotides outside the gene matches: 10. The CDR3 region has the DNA TGCGCCAGCAGTCAATGGCGGGACAGGGTCTTGAGCTATGGCTACACCTTC. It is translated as CASSQWRDRVLSYGYTF.

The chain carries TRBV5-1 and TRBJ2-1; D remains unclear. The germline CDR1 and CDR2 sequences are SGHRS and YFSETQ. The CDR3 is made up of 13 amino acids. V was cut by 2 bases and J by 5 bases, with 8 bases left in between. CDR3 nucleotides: TGCGCCAGCAGCTTCTCTGGAAACAATGAGCAGTTCTTC. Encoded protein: CASSFSGNNEQFF.

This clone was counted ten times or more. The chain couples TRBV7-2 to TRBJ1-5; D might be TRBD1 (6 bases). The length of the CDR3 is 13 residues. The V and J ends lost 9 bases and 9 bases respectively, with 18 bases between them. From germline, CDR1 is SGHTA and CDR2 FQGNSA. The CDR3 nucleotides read TGTGCCAGTACCTCTGGACCCAGGGGGCCCCAGCATTTT. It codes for CASTSGPRGPQHF.